This passage covers 22 T cell receptor beta chains from one sample sequenced in a study of T cells expressing NK-cell markers. TCRdb re-called the 5' RACE reads, yielding one record per CDR3 amino acid sequence without DNA. The specimen's table records 400,000 to 450,000 distinct CDR3 sequences. Sequencing input: blood T cells: a sorted CD56 or NKG2C T cell subset, CD4+ or CD8+ T cells, or bulk PBMC T cells (not recorded which). The receptor set was obtained from a woman between 18 and 75 years old in good health.

The chain employs TRBV20-1 and TRBJ2-1; TCRdb's D gene call, TRBD2, goes unchecked for lack of DNA. The CDR3 contains 13 residues. Germline loops: CDR1 DFQATT, CDR2 SNEGSKA (reference sequence). CDR3 sequence reads: CSSDYPSYNEQFF.

The genes are TRBV29-1 and TRBJ1-2. Germline V lookup: CDR1 SQVTM, CDR2 ANQGSEA. The CDR3 totals 12 residues. The CDR3 is CSVVGENYGYTF. Supplemented by reference TRBV29-1 and TRBJ1-2, the full variable domain reads SAVISQKPSRDICQRGTSLTIQCQVDSQVTMMFWYRQQPGQSLTLIATANQGSEATYESGFVIDKFPISRPNLTFSTLTVSNMSPEDSSIYLCSVVGENYGYTFGSGTRLTVV.

The CDR3 loop reads CASSAGGSSYEQYF. The rearrangement uses TRBV12-3 or TRBV12-4 and TRBJ2-7; TCRdb calls TRBD1, which cannot be checked without DNA. CDR3 length equals 14 residues.

The chain carries TRBV15 and TRBJ2-2; TCRdb indicates TRBD2, and absent DNA this call remains unverified. CDR3 size: 19 residues. Germline V lookup: CDR1 LNHNV, CDR2 YYDKDF (reference sequence). The CDR3 loop reads CATSRGGTSGARDTGELFF.

The rearrangement joins TRBV29-1 to TRBJ2-3; absent DNA, TCRdb's TRBD2 call cannot be checked. The CDR3 runs to 15 residues. Germline-derived CDR1 and CDR2 are SQVTM and ANQGSEA. CDR3: CSVEVASTRTDTQYF.

The rearrangement links TRBV7-2 to TRBJ2-7. The germline V gene encodes CDR1 SGHTA and CDR2 FQGNSA. The CDR3 covers 16 residues. The CDR3 region is CASSLFPIGVRDEQYF.

The chain has TRBV3-1 and TRBJ2-1; TCRdb selects TRBD2, and the lack of DNA leaves this call unchecked. The CDR3 has 18 residues. Germline CDR1 and CDR2: LGHDT and YNNKEL (reference sequence). CDR3 sequence reads: CASSQGLAGVSSYNEQFF.

V gene TRBV5-6 combines with J gene TRBJ1-5. Germline CDR1 reads SGHDT; CDR2 reads YYEEEE. The CDR3 length is 14 residues. CDR3 amino acids: CASSLGTWSQPQHF.

The chain has TRBV20-1 and TRBJ1-2; TCRdb's D call of TRBD1 is untestable without DNA. Looked up from germline, CDR1 is DFQATT and CDR2 is SNEGSKA (reference sequence). The CDR3 spans 15 residues. CDR3 in amino acids: CSASDGGRLNYGYTF.

The rearrangement joins TRBV29-1 to TRBJ2-1; TCRdb proposes TRBD2, but this gene call is untestable without DNA. This CDR3 contains 13 residues. Germline assignment: CDR1 SQVTM and CDR2 ANQGSEA. The CDR3 sequence: CSVAPTSGNEQFF.

The rearrangement uses TRBV7-9 and TRBJ2-3. This CDR3 region has 13 residues. Germline V gene data show CDR1 as SEHNR and CDR2 as FQNEAQ (reference sequence). CDR3 protein: CASSRDSRDTQYF.

The chain uses TRBV5-1 and TRBJ2-1; TCRdb reports TRBD2, a call that lacks DNA to check it against. Germline-derived CDR1 and CDR2 are SGHRS and YFSETQ. The CDR3 is made up of 16 amino acids. The CDR3 is CASSLRTSGGSEKQFF. The full variable domain, completed using reference TRBV5-1 and TRBJ2-1, is KAGVTQTPRYLIKTRGQQVTLSCSPISGHRSVSWYQQTPGQGLQFLFEYFSETQRNKGNFPGRFSGRQFSNSRSEMNVSTLELGDSALYLCASSLRTSGGSEKQFFGPGTRLTVL.

CDR3 amino acids: CASSQEEGSRYEQYF. The rearrangement uses TRBV4-3 and TRBJ2-7; TCRdb's D call of TRBD2 is untestable without DNA. Germline values: CDR1 LGHNA, CDR2 YSLEER. This CDR3 has 15 amino acids.

The CDR3 protein is CASSQLAGKGGEQFF. This chain uses TRBV4-1 with TRBJ2-1; the D call of TRBD2 rests on TCRdb alone, since no DNA is present to check it. CDR1 MGHRA and CDR2 YSYEKL come from the germline V gene. The length of the CDR3 is 15 residues.

The chain joins TRBV4-1 to TRBJ2-1. This CDR3 contains 14 residues. Looked up from germline, CDR1 is MGHRA and CDR2 is YSYEKL. CDR3 amino acids: CASSPHSGLNEQFF.

The chain has TRBV7-2 and TRBJ1-2. There are 15 residues in the CDR3. CDR1 SGHTA and CDR2 FQGNSA come from the germline V gene. The CDR3 loop is CASSLGPRLNYGYTF.

The V and J genes are TRBV6-1 and TRBJ2-1; lacking DNA, the TRBD2 call made by TCRdb goes unchecked. This CDR3 has 15 amino acids. Germline CDR1 is MNHNS and CDR2 is SASEGT. The CDR3 region is CASSRGRLVIGEQFF.

The V call is TRBV20-1, the J call TRBJ2-3; the D call from TCRdb, TRBD2, cannot be confirmed without DNA. The CDR3 contains 19 residues. CDR1 is DFQATT and CDR2 is SNEGSKA in the germline V gene (reference sequence). CDR3 residues: CSALGTYLSGRTSTDTQYF.

This chain uses TRBV28 with TRBJ2-7; as DNA is missing, the TRBD2 call by TCRdb cannot be tested. The CDR3 is made up of 13 amino acids. CDR1 and CDR2 from the germline V gene are MDHEN and SYDVKM. The CDR3 sequence is CASTPRLLYEQYF. Variable domain in full (rest from reference TRBV28 and TRBJ2-7): DVKVTQSSRYLVKRTGEKVFLECVQDMDHENMFWYRQDPGLGLRLIYFSYDVKMKEKGDIPEGYSVSREKKERFSLILESASTNQTSMYLCASTPRLLYEQYFGPGTRLTVT.

V usage is TRBV20-1 and J usage is TRBJ1-6; absent DNA, TCRdb's TRBD1 call cannot be checked. The CDR3 runs 15 residues. CDR1 is DFQATT and CDR2 is SNEGSKA in the germline V gene (reference sequence). CDR3 sequence reads: CSARGQLRRGSPLHF.

This chain joins TRBV28 and TRBJ2-1. The CDR3 has 15 amino acids. Germline V gives CDR1 MDHEN, CDR2 SYDVKM. The CDR3 is CASSSQWSSYNEQFF.

The chain employs TRBV9 and TRBJ1-3; the D gene TCRdb calls, TRBD1, cannot be checked with no DNA. Germline V gene sequence: CDR1 SGDLS, CDR2 YYNGEE. This CDR3 has 17 residues. The CDR3 is CASSLLPDGTSGNTIYF.